These 31 T cell receptor beta chains originate from one sample sequenced in a study of cytomegalovirus exposure and HLA in healthy donors. It was with 60 Vbeta and 13 Jbeta primers that the PCR ran. The data were produced by immunoSEQ multiplex PCR, yet TCRdb's version contains in-frame clones alone and is incomplete. The sample lists fewer than 65,000 clones, 70% to 90% seen once, with less than 1.5% in the top ten. Specimen: PBMCs. The receptor set was obtained from a man aged 18-30 years in good health and CMV-seronegative.

The chain is built from TRBV6-5 and TRBJ2-5, with no clear D. Germline V gives CDR1 MNHEY, CDR2 SVGAGI. The CDR3 length is 14 residues. V lost 3 bases and J 5 bases, leaving 13 bases between the germline ends. CDR3: CASSYSGSLETQYF. The CDR3 DNA follows: TGTGCCAGCAGTTATTCCGGGTCTCTGGAGACCCAGTACTTC.

The V and J genes are TRBV7-9 and TRBJ2-7; a weak D match, TRBD2 (6 bases). The V end lost 3 bases, the J end lost 4 bases, and 13 bases lay between the germline ends. Per germline, CDR1 SEHNR and CDR2 FQNEAQ (reference sequence). The length of the CDR3 is 14 residues. The CDR3 nucleotides read TGTGCCAGCAGCTTGGGGGGTATTGGGTACGAGCAGTACTTC. Amino acids: CASSLGGIGYEQYF.

The DNA for the CDR3 is TGCGCCAGCAGCCAAGACGCGGTTCCCTCTAGCACAGATACGCAGTATTTT. It specifies CASSQDAVPSSTDTQYF. This sequence joins TRBV4-1 and TRBJ2-3; the D is unclear. The CDR3 is 17 residues long. V gave up 0 bases and J gave up 0 bases, with 13 bases separating them. CDR1 is MGHRA and CDR2 is YSYEKL in the germline V gene.

This clone turned up a few times. The chain employs TRBV7-8 and TRBJ1-3, with no clear D. Germline values: CDR1 SGHVS, CDR2 FQNEAQ. Trimming removed 3 bases at V and 3 bases at J, with 12 bases between. The CDR3 is made up of 15 amino acids. The CDR3 region has the DNA TGTGCCAGCAGCTTGGTCTCGGGAGGTGGAAACACCATATATTTT. It codes for CASSLVSGGGNTIYF.

This chain uses TRBV6-5 with TRBJ2-1; 13 nucleotides match TRBD2. CDR1 and CDR2 from the germline V gene are MNHEY and SVGAGI. The CDR3 has 14 amino acids. CDR3: CLGTSGVLYNEQFF. In nucleotides, the CDR3 is TGTCTCGGGACTAGCGGGGTCCTCTACAATGAGCAGTTCTTC.

V is TRBV4-2 and J is TRBJ2-3; tentative D call: TRBD1 (5 bases). The CDR3 runs 16 residues. V lost 1 base and J lost 3, with 14 bases in between. The germline gives CDR1 LGHNA, CDR2 YNFKEQ. DNA of the CDR3: TGTGCCAGCAGCCAAGGCGGCCAGGGTTTTACAGATACGCAGTATTTT. Its protein product is CASSQGGQGFTDTQYF.

This chain connects TRBV7-8 to TRBJ1-3; unclear D gene. The CDR3 loop spans 13 amino acids. CDR1 is SGHVS and CDR2 is FQNEAQ in the germline V gene. Trimming shortened V by 8 bases and J by 2 bases, and 10 bases separated the two germline ends. The CDR3 loop reads CASRLLAGNTIYF. CDR3 nucleotide sequence: TGTGCCAGCCGCCTCCTAGCTGGAAACACCATATATTTT.

This chain connects TRBV9 to TRBJ2-7; the match to TRBD2 covers 8 bases. The CDR3 extends over 15 amino acids. The V segment lost 0 bases and the J segment 2 bases; nucleotides outside the gene matches: 4. CDR1 is SGDLS and CDR2 is YYNGEE in the germline V gene. This CDR3 is CASSVGGRGAYEQYF. CDR3 bases: TGTGCCAGCAGCGTAGGAGGGCGGGGGGCCTACGAGCAGTACTTC.

The V call is TRBV9, the J call TRBJ2-7, with D perhaps matching TRBD2 (6 bases). V was shortened by 4 bases and J by 2 bases, with 16 bases between the two germline ends. The length of the CDR3 is 15 residues. Germline CDR1 reads SGDLS; CDR2 reads YYNGEE. Here the CDR3 reads CASSPGGQAAYEQYF. The DNA of the CDR3 is TGTGCCAGCAGCCCCGGAGGGCAGGCCGCCTACGAGCAGTACTTC.

The V gene is TRBV5-1, the J gene TRBJ1-1; a possible D gene is TRBD1 (5 bases). This CDR3 spans 12 amino acids. V lost 4 bases and J lost 5, with 9 bases in between. Germline values: CDR1 SGHRS, CDR2 YFSETQ. CDR3 amino acids: CASSLEGTEAFF. As DNA, the CDR3 is TGCGCCAGCAGCCTGGAGGGGACTGAAGCTTTCTTT.

V and J are TRBV29-1 and TRBJ2-1, with 7 nucleotides matching TRBD1. This CDR3 region has 12 residues. Germline trimming cut 6 bases from V and 6 bases from J; bases unmatched to any gene: 5. The germline gives CDR1 SQVTM, CDR2 ANQGSEA. The CDR3 region has the DNA TGCAGCGTGAGGGGGCCCTCCAATGAGCAGTTCTTC. Protein sequence: CSVRGPSNEQFF.

This rearrangement joins TRBV7-2 to TRBJ1-2, with 10 bases matching TRBD1. J gave up 8 bases and V 5 bases, and 14 bases lay outside the gene matches. Germline V gene lookup returns CDR1 SGHTA and CDR2 FQGNSA. This CDR3 is 16 amino acids long. The CDR3 DNA follows: TGTGCCAGCAGCCCCCAGGGGGGACAGGGGACAGGCGGCTACACCTTC. Translation: CASSPQGGQGTGGYTF.

The genes are TRBV6-5 and TRBJ2-7; 8 bases agree with TRBD2. This CDR3 comprises 14 residues. Germline lookup yields CDR1 MNHEY and CDR2 SVGAGI. V dropped 0 bases and J dropped 4; count of bases not matched to a gene: 2. This chain's CDR3 is CASSYSGGGYEQYF. DNA for the CDR3: TGTGCCAGCAGTTACTCCGGGGGGGGATACGAGCAGTACTTC.

The V gene is TRBV27, the J gene TRBJ1-1, with D uncertain. The CDR3 is 13 residues long. The germline V and J ends were trimmed by 6 bases and 4 bases, with 12 bases remaining between them. Germline lookup yields CDR1 MNHEY and CDR2 SMNVEV (reference sequence). This CDR3 is CASRQGGSTEAFF. The CDR3 nucleotides read TGTGCCAGCAGACAAGGTGGGAGCACTGAAGCTTTCTTT.

This clone is a singleton in its sample. The chain joins TRBV5-6 to TRBJ1-5; TRBD1 is a possible D gene (6 bases). The CDR3 contains 14 residues. V shed 1 base and J shed 6 bases, with 11 bases lying between them. Germline CDR1 SGHDT, CDR2 YYEEEE. The CDR3 bases are TGTGCCAGCAGCTTGAAACAGGGCGGTCAGCCCCAGCATTTT. It yields the protein CASSLKQGGQPQHF. Complete variable domain (other parts from reference TRBV5-6 and TRBJ1-5): DAGVTQSPTHLIKTRGQQVTLRCSPKSGHDTVSWYQQALGQGPQFIFQYYEEEERQRGNFPDRFSGHQFPNYSSELNVNALLLGDSALYLCASSLKQGGQPQHFGDGTRLSIL.

This sequence joins TRBV28 and TRBJ2-5; weak D call: TRBD2 (6 bases). This CDR3 contains 13 residues. The V gene lost 2 bases and the J gene lost 4 bases, with 8 bases spanning the gap. Germline-derived CDR1 and CDR2 are MDHEN and SYDVKM. The CDR3 here is CASSLRAGETQYF. CDR3 coding DNA: TGTGCCAGCAGTTTAAGAGCGGGAGAGACCCAGTACTTC.

This rearrangement joins TRBV27 to TRBJ2-5, with a weak D call TRBD2 (5 bases). The CDR3 runs 15 residues. CDR1 is MNHEY and CDR2 is SMNVEV in the germline V gene (reference sequence). V dropped 7 bases and J dropped 4 bases, with 19 bases sitting between them. CDR3 DNA sequence: TGTGCCAGCACCTACCACTTTGAGGGCGGAGAGACCCAGTACTTC. Amino acid sequence: CASTYHFEGGETQYF.

This chain uses TRBV6-5 with TRBJ2-7; 11 bases match TRBD2. With V trimmed by 6 bases and J by 5 bases, 6 bases remained unmatched. Germline CDR1 reads MNHEY; CDR2 reads SVGAGI. The CDR3 loop spans 14 amino acids. The CDR3 region is CASSRGLAAHEQYF. The CDR3 DNA reads TGTGCCAGCAGCCGGGGACTAGCGGCCCACGAGCAGTACTTC.

The chain is built from TRBV15 and TRBJ1-5; maybe TRBD1 (5 bases). Trimming stripped 1 base from V and 3 bases from J, with 10 bases between. The CDR3 runs 15 residues. Germline CDR1 reads LNHNV; CDR2 reads YYDKDF (reference sequence). CDR3: CATSRGRQFNQPQHF. CDR3 DNA: TGTGCCACCAGCAGAGGTCGACAGTTCAATCAGCCCCAGCATTTT.

The chain joins TRBV28 to TRBJ2-3; tentatively, D is TRBD2 (8 bases). The CDR3 is made up of 15 amino acids. CDR1 and CDR2 from the germline V gene are MDHEN and SYDVKM. Trimming removed 8 bases from V and 2 bases from J, with 17 bases in between. The CDR3 loop reads CASEGGGGNTDTQYF. CDR3 nucleotide sequence: TGTGCCAGCGAAGGGGGCGGGGGGAACACAGATACGCAGTATTTT. The full variable domain, its missing parts supplied by reference TRBV28 and TRBJ2-3, is DVKVTQSSRYLVKRTGEKVFLECVQDMDHENMFWYRQDPGLGLRLIYFSYDVKMKEKGDIPEGYSVSREKKERFSLILESASTNQTSMYLCASEGGGGNTDTQYFGPGTRLTVL.

The CDR3 loop reads CASSLAHPPTGAGTEAFF. CDR3 DNA sequence: TGTGCCAGCAGTTTAGCCCACCCTCCGACAGGGGCGGGCACTGAAGCTTTCTTT. The chain links TRBV28 to TRBJ1-1; TRBD1 agrees at 8 bases. V was pared by 2 bases and J by 4 bases, with 15 bases of the junction left unmatched. The germline CDR1 and CDR2 sequences are MDHEN and SYDVKM. The CDR3 runs to 18 residues. The full variable domain, rest sourced from reference TRBV28 and TRBJ1-1, is DVKVTQSSRYLVKRTGEKVFLECVQDMDHENMFWYRQDPGLGLRLIYFSYDVKMKEKGDIPEGYSVSREKKERFSLILESASTNQTSMYLCASSLAHPPTGAGTEAFFGQGTRLTVV.

The chain uses TRBV10-3 and TRBJ1-2, with a possible D match to TRBD1 (5 bases). The CDR3 runs 12 residues. From germline, CDR1 is ENHRY and CDR2 SYGVKD. Trimming cost V 3 bases and J 8 bases, with 10 bases left between them. CDR3 DNA sequence: TGTGCCATCAGTGACAGGGCTGACGGCTACACCTTC. Protein: CAISDRADGYTF.

V usage is TRBV10-3 and J usage is TRBJ2-1; TRBD1 aligns across 7 bases. With 0 bases clipped from V and 0 bases from J, the junction kept 2 bases outside the gene matches. Per the germline V gene, CDR1 is ENHRY and CDR2 is SYGVKD. The CDR3 sequence is 16 residues long. Here the CDR3 reads CAISESRDSSYNEQFF. The CDR3 DNA is TGTGCCATCAGTGAGTCCCGGGACAGCTCCTACAATGAGCAGTTCTTC.

This chain connects TRBV6-5 to TRBJ2-7, with TRBD1 matching over 8 bases. V dropped 6 bases and J dropped 0; count of bases not matched to a gene: 7. The CDR3 spans 15 residues. Germline V lookup: CDR1 MNHEY, CDR2 SVGAGI. The CDR3 DNA is TGTGCCAGCAGCAGCAGGGGGCCCATCTCCTACGAGCAGTACTTC. It is translated as CASSSRGPISYEQYF.

This clone has a single count. The rearrangement uses TRBV4-1 and TRBJ1-1; D is perhaps TRBD1 (5 bases). This CDR3 comprises 17 residues. V lost 2 bases to trimming and J lost 0 bases, with 16 bases between them. In germline, CDR1 is MGHRA, CDR2 YSYEKL. The CDR3 here is CASSQLRQRRLNTEAFF. CDR3 in DNA: TGCGCCAGCAGCCAACTAAGACAGCGTCGTCTGAACACTGAAGCTTTCTTT.

The genes are TRBV25-1 and TRBJ1-1; D remains unclear. The V end was cut by 2 bases, the J end by 11 bases, with 15 bases between. The CDR3 extends over 13 amino acids. Looked up from germline, CDR1 is MGHDK and CDR2 is SYGVNS. The CDR3 sequence is CASSEGSSMKAFF. The CDR3 DNA follows: TGTGCCAGCAGTGAAGGAAGTAGCATGAAGGCTTTCTTT.

The chain combines TRBV11-3 with TRBJ2-7; D perhaps matches TRBD2 (6 bases). Germline V gene data show CDR1 as SGHNT and CDR2 as YENEEA. V was trimmed by 5 bases and J by 6 bases, leaving 17 bases between them. The CDR3 runs to 14 residues. CDR3 in DNA: TGTGCCAGCAGCCCCAGCCATGGCGGGACCGAGCAGTACTTC. Translating it yields CASSPSHGGTEQYF.

The chain uses TRBV10-2 and TRBJ2-5; TRBD1 matches 9 bases. Germline CDR1 WSHSY, CDR2 SAAADI. Trimming cost V 8 bases and J 2 bases; bases outside gene matches: 9. CDR3 size: 15 residues. The DNA for the CDR3 is TGCGCCAGCGCCGAGACAGGGGGTGGACAAGAGACCCAGTACTTC. Translating it yields CASAETGGGQETQYF.

V gene TRBV7-9 combines with J gene TRBJ2-3; tentatively, D is TRBD2 (6 bases). There are 16 residues in the CDR3. The V end was cut by 5 bases, the J end by 2 bases, with 17 bases between. Germline CDR1 SEHNR, CDR2 FQNEAQ (reference sequence). CDR3 region: CASSREMGGSTDTQYF. For the CDR3, the DNA is TGTGCCAGCAGCAGAGAGATGGGAGGATCCACAGATACGCAGTATTTT. The full variable domain, rest sourced from reference TRBV7-9 and TRBJ2-3, is DTGVSQNPRHKITKRGQNVTFRCDPISEHNRLYWYRQTLGQGPEFLTYFQNEAQLEKSRLLSDRFSAERPKGSFSTLEIQRTEQGDSAMYLCASSREMGGSTDTQYFGPGTRLTVL.

The chain joins TRBV6-5 to TRBJ1-5; D is perhaps TRBD1 (5 bases). This CDR3 has 14 amino acids. Per germline, CDR1 MNHEY and CDR2 SVGAGI. Between the trimmed V and J ends, which lost 6 bases and 0 bases, there was a span of 9 bases. In DNA, the CDR3 is TGTGCCAGCAGACCCGACAGTAGCAATCAGCCCCAGCATTTT. This gives the protein CASRPDSSNQPQHF.

This chain links TRBV15 with TRBJ2-3; perhaps TRBD2 as D (6 bases). V shed 1 base and J shed 4 bases, with 12 bases lying between them. This CDR3 is built from 15 residues. Germline lookup yields CDR1 LNHNV and CDR2 YYDKDF (reference sequence). CDR3 residues: CATSRVGGFADTQYF. CDR3 DNA sequence: TGTGCCACCAGCAGAGTTGGGGGGTTCGCAGATACGCAGTATTTT. Based on the CDR3 plus reference TRBV15 and TRBJ2-3, the full variable domain is DAMVIQNPRYQVTQFGKPVTLSCSQTLNHNVMYWYQQKSSQAPKLLFHYYDKDFNNEADTPDNFQSRRPNTSFCFLDIRSPGLGDTAMYLCATSRVGGFADTQYFGPGTRLTVL.